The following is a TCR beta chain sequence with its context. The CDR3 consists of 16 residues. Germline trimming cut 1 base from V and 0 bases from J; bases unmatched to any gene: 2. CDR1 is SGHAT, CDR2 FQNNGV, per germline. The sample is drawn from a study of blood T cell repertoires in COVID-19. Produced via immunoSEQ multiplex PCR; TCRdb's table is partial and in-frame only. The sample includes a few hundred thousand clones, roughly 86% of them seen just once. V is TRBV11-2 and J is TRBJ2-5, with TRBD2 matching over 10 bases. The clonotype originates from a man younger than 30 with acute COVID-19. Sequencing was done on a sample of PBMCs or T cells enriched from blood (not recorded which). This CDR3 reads CASSLVLAGDQETQYF. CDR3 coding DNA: TGTGCCAGCAGCTTAGTCCTAGCGGGAGACCAAGAGACCCAGTACTTC.